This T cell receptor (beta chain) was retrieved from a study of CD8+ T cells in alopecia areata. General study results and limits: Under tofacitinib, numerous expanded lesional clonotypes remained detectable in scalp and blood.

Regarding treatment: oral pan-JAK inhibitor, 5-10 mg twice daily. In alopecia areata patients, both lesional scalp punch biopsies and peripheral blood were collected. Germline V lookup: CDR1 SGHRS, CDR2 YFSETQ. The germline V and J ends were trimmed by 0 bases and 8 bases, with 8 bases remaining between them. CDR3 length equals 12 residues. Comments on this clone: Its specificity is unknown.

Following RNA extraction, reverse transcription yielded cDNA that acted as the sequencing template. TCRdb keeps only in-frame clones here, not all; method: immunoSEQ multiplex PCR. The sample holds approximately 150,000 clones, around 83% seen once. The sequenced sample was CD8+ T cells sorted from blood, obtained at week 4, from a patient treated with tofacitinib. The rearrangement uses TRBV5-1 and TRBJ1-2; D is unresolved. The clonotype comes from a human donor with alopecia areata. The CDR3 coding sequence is TGCGCCAGCAGCTTGGACCCAACGGGCTACACCTTC. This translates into CASSLDPTGYTF.